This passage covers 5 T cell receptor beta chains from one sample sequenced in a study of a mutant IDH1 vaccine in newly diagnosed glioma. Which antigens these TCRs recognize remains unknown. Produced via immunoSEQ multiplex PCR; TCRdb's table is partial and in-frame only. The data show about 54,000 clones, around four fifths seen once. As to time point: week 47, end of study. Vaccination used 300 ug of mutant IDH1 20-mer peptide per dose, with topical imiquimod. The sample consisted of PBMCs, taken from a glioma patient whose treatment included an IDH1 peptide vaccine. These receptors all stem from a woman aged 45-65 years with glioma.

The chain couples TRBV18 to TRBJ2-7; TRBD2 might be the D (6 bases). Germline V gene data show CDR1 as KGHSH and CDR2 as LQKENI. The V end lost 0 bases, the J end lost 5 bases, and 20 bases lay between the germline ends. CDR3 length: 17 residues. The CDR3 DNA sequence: TGTGCCAGCTCACCACCTGGAGGGGACTCTTCTTTGGACGAGCAGTACTTC. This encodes CASSPPGGDSSLDEQYF.

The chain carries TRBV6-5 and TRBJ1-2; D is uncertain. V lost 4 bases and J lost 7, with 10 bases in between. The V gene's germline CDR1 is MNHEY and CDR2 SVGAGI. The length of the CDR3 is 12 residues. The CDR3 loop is CASSSRTVGYTF. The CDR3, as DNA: TGTGCCAGCAGTTCCCGGACCGTTGGCTACACCTTC.

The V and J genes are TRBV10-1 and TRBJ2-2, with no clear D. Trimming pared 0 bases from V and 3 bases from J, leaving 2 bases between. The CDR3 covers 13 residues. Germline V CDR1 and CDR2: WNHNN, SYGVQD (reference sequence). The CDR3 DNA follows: TGCGCCAGCAGTGAGTCGGACACCGGGGAGCTGTTTTTT. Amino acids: CASSESDTGELFF.

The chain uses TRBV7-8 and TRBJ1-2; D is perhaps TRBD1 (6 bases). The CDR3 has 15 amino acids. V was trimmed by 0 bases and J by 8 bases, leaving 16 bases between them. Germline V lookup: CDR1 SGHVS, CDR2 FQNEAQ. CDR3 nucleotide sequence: TGTGCCAGCAGCTTAGCCTCCATGGGGGGCCGGGGCTACACCTTC. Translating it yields CASSLASMGGRGYTF.

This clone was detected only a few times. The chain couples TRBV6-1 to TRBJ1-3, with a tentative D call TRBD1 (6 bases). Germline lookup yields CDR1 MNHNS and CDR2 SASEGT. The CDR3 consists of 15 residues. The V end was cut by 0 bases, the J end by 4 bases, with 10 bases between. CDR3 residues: CASSEADGTGNTIYF. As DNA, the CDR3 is TGTGCCAGCAGTGAAGCTGACGGGACAGGAAACACCATATATTTT.